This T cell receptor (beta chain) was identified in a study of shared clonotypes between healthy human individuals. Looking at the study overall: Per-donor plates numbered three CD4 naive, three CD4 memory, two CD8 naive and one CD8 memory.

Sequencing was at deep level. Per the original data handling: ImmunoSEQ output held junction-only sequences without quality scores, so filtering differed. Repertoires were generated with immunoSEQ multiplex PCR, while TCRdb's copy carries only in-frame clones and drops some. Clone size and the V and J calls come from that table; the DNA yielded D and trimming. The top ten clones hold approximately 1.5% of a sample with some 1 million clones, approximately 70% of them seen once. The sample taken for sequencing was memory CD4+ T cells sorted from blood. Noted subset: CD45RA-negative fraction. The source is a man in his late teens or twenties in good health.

As DNA, the CDR3 is TGCGCCAGCAGCTCGAAGGGTGCGGGACAGGGGCCTTCACCCCTCCACTTT. Translated, it gives CASSSKGAGQGPSPLHF. The V gene is TRBV5-1, the J gene TRBJ1-6; 10 nucleotides agree with TRBD1. The CDR3 totals 17 residues. Looked up from germline, CDR1 is SGHRS and CDR2 is YFSETQ. Trimming cost V 3 bases and J 9 bases; bases outside gene matches: 12.